The next 6 T cell receptor beta chains were all read from a single sample in a study of T cells in Graves' hyperthyroidism and ophthalmopathy. Regions amplified from RNA transcripts were the TCR beta CDR3 regions. HTBI primers were used for first-round RT-PCR of the TCR CDR3. TCRdb used MiXCR to reprocess the multiplex PCR reads, holding one entry per CDR3 protein. The data hold some 350,000 distinct CDR3 sequences, with 20% to 25% observed a single time. What was sequenced was blood. These receptors were obtained from a man aged 45-60 years with Graves' hyperthyroidism.

Only a few counts were recorded for this clonotype. The V gene is TRBV7-9, the J gene TRBJ2-7; D possibly corresponds to TRBD1 (5 bases). The CDR3 is made up of 15 amino acids. The germline V gene encodes CDR1 SEHNR and CDR2 FQNEAQ (reference sequence). Trimming left V 1 base short and J 1 base short, with 11 bases between. The chain's CDR3 is CASSLGVSGSYEQYF. The CDR3 nucleotides are TGTGCCAGCAGCTTAGGTGTTTCAGGGTCCTACGAGCAGTACTTC.

Comment on this clonotype: A much larger clone sits a single nucleotide away, making a read error possible. The genes are TRBV5-1 and TRBJ2-1; D unresolved. Germline CDR1 and CDR2: SGHRS and YFSETQ. The CDR3 totals 15 residues. The DNA of the CDR3 is TGCACCAGCAGCTTCGGTCAAAACTCCTACAATGAGCAGTTCTTC. This translates into CTSSFGQNSYNEQFF.

As for this clonotype: An end of the junction does not agree with germline; a read error may underlie this. This sequence joins TRBV9 and TRBJ2-1; 10 positions match TRBD1. The CDR3 covers 15 residues. CDR1 and CDR2 (germline): SGDLS, YYNGEE. CDR3 region: CASSPGTGVVNEQFF. CDR3 nucleotide sequence: TGCGCCAGCAGTCCCGGGACAGGGGTCGTGAATGAGCAGTTCTTC. The full variable domain, with the rest looked up from reference TRBV9 and TRBJ2-1, is DSGVTQTPKHLITATGQRVTLRCSPRSGDLSVYWYQQSLDQGLQFLIQYYNGEERAKGNILERFSAQQFPDLHSELNLSSLELGDSALYFCASSPGTGVVNEQFFGPGTRLTVL.

V gene TRBV12-3 or TRBV12-4 combines with J gene TRBJ1-2; no clear D. V lost 6 bases to trimming and J lost 2 bases, with 19 bases between them. The CDR3 consists of 16 residues. The CDR3 region is CASSDGPPPSNYGYTF. The CDR3 DNA follows: TGTGCCAGCAGCGACGGGCCGCCTCCTTCAAACTATGGCTACACCTTC.

A word on this clonotype: A single base separates this from a much larger clone, so it may be a read error. The chain joins TRBV2 to TRBJ1-5; 8 bases match TRBD1. Germline V gene data show CDR1 as SNHLY and CDR2 as FYNNEI. The CDR3 has 15 amino acids. The CDR3 DNA follows: TGTGCCGGCAGTGGAGACAGGGGCGGCAATCAGCCCCAGCATTTT. Its translation is CAGSGDRGGNQPQHF.

The chain employs TRBV30 and TRBJ2-1; TRBD1 aligns across 9 bases. The CDR3 runs 15 residues. Germline lookup yields CDR1 GTSNPN and CDR2 SVGIG (reference sequence). Trimming took 2 bases from V and 4 from J; bases not matched to a gene: 6. CDR3 DNA: TGTGCCTGGAGTACCGGGACAGGGACTTACAATGAGCAGTTCTTC. Residues: CAWSTGTGTYNEQFF.